This T cell receptor beta chain was identified during a study of blood T cell repertoires in COVID-19. V gave up 3 bases and J gave up 4 bases, with 12 bases separating them. The CDR3 covers 14 residues. Germline-derived CDR1 and CDR2 are LNHDA and SQIVND (reference sequence). How the authors handled the data: Estimation of nucleated cell counts relied on the amplification of reference gene primers. The protocol was immunoSEQ multiplex PCR, while the TCRdb copy is restricted to in-frame clones and leaves out a portion. The D gene and trimming were derived from the DNA, and the V and J assignments and clone size from that table. The profile shows approximately 120,000 clones, more than 80% of them singletons. This clone was seen a single time.

The chain combines TRBV19 with TRBJ1-1; the D is unclear. The material sequenced was peripheral blood. This sequence originates from a human donor in a cohort sampled during active COVID-19. This CDR3 reads CASSIGVVGTEAFF. As DNA, the CDR3 is TGTGCCAGTAGTATCGGAGTTGTAGGCACTGAAGCTTTCTTT.